One and the same sample provided the 27 T cell receptor beta chains below, sequenced in a study of cytomegalovirus exposure and HLA in healthy donors. The PCR made use of 60 Vbeta and 13 Jbeta primers. The repertoire was sequenced with immunoSEQ multiplex PCR; TCRdb's copy has only in-frame clones and lacks some. Found here are some 200,000 clones, roughly 74% of them singletons; the top ten hold approximately 2.9%. Sequenced material: PBMCs. All receptors come from a female donor in good health and CMV-seronegative.

CDR3 coding DNA: TGTGCCAGCTCACCGACACAGGGGGGCCTTAACTATGGCTACACCTTC. Protein: CASSPTQGGLNYGYTF. The chain links TRBV18 to TRBJ1-2; 8 nucleotides line up with TRBD1. Germline loops: CDR1 KGHSH, CDR2 LQKENI. Unmatched junction bases numbered 7, after V lost 3 bases and J lost 1 base. This CDR3 comprises 16 residues. Together with reference TRBV18 and TRBJ1-2, the CDR3 gives the full variable domain: NAGVMQNPRHLVRRRGQEARLRCSPMKGHSHVYWYRQLPEEGLKFMVYLQKENIIDESGMPKERFSAEFPKEGPSILRIQQVVRGDSAAYFCASSPTQGGLNYGYTFGSGTRLTVV.

This chain connects TRBV7-9 to TRBJ2-7; possibly TRBD1 for D (6 bases). V was pared by 1 base and J by 3 bases, with 19 bases between. CDR3 size: 17 residues. CDR1 and CDR2 (germline): SEHNR, FQNEAQ (reference sequence). The CDR3 DNA sequence: TGTGCCAGCAGCTTAGTATCGCGCGACAGGACGATCTACGAGCAGTACTTC. Its protein is CASSLVSRDRTIYEQYF.

V gene TRBV6-1 combines with J gene TRBJ2-2; D might be TRBD2 (5 bases). Trimming pared 2 bases from V and 4 bases from J, leaving 14 bases between. CDR3 length: 16 residues. Germline-derived CDR1 and CDR2 are MNHNS and SASEGT. The CDR3 loop reads CASSESELVVTGELFF. In DNA form, the CDR3 reads TGTGCCAGCAGTGAATCTGAACTAGTGGTCACCGGGGAGCTGTTTTTT.

The chain uses TRBV7-3 and TRBJ1-1, with D tentatively TRBD1 (5 bases). CDR3 length: 12 residues. Per germline, CDR1 SGHTA and CDR2 FQGTGA. The V end lost 2 bases, the J end lost 7 bases, and 8 bases lay between the germline ends. The CDR3 sequence: CASSLWGDEAFF. The CDR3, as DNA: TGTGCCAGCAGCTTATGGGGGGATGAAGCTTTCTTT.

The chain combines TRBV28 with TRBJ1-5; TRBD1 matches at 7 bases. The V gene end was trimmed by 2 bases and the J gene end by 4 bases; junction bases not matched to a gene: 5. Germline V CDR1 and CDR2: MDHEN, SYDVKM. The CDR3 consists of 15 residues. The CDR3 sequence is CASSLTAQGNQPQHF. The DNA for the CDR3 is TGTGCCAGCAGTTTAACGGCACAGGGGAATCAGCCCCAGCATTTT.

This clone was counted between two and nine times. The CDR3 DNA reads TGTGCCAGCAGTTTAACCGTCGGACAGGGAAGCCACGAGCAGTACTTC. Its protein is CASSLTVGQGSHEQYF. This chain connects TRBV27 to TRBJ2-7, with 8 bases matching TRBD1. This CDR3 has 16 residues. J lost 5 bases, V lost 2 bases, and 11 bases had no gene match. Germline CDR1 reads MNHEY; CDR2 reads SMNVEV (reference sequence).

This chain uses TRBV2 with TRBJ1-6, with D possibly matching TRBD1 (6 bases). CDR1 is SNHLY and CDR2 is FYNNEI in the germline V gene. V lost 3 bases, J lost 5 bases, and 14 bases lay in between. The CDR3 consists of 16 residues. Here the CDR3 DNA reads TGTGCCAGCAGTGACTGGGCAGGGGTCAATAATTCACCCCTCCACTTT. It translates to CASSDWAGVNNSPLHF.

The V gene is TRBV9, the J gene TRBJ1-2, with a tentative D call TRBD1 (5 bases). Germline loops: CDR1 SGDLS, CDR2 YYNGEE. V was trimmed by 5 bases and J by 7 bases, leaving 21 bases between them. The CDR3 totals 15 residues. The CDR3 here is CASSSHTTGGGGYTF. CDR3 nucleotide sequence: TGTGCCAGCAGTTCCCACACGACGGGGGGAGGTGGCTACACCTTC.

This clone showed up just a few times. The chain couples TRBV18 to TRBJ2-5; unclear D gene. This CDR3 comprises 11 residues. Germline V gene data show CDR1 as KGHSH and CDR2 as LQKENI. V was pared by 4 bases and J by 3 bases, with 3 bases between. This CDR3 is CASSHKETQYF. CDR3 DNA: TGTGCCAGCTCACACAAAGAGACCCAGTACTTC.

The chain links TRBV5-1 to TRBJ2-1, with TRBD2 matching over 8 bases. The CDR3 has 15 amino acids. Germline assignment: CDR1 SGHRS and CDR2 YFSETQ. J lost 4 bases, V lost 0 bases, and 3 bases had no gene match. CDR3 amino acids: CASSLGGGTYNEQFF. CDR3 sequence (DNA): TGCGCCAGCAGCTTGGGCGGGGGGACTTACAATGAGCAGTTCTTC.

The J gene is TRBJ2-1, the V gene TRBV7-9; the match to TRBD1 covers 7 bases. The CDR3 extends over 17 amino acids. CDR1 and CDR2 (germline): SEHNR, FQNEAQ (reference sequence). V lost 5 bases and J lost 10; bases outside the gene matches: 20. The CDR3 nucleotides read TGTGCCAGCAGCCTCACCTCAGGGGGTTCTCCACAATTGGAGCAGTTCTTC. Encoded protein: CASSLTSGGSPQLEQFF.

The chain links TRBV6-5 to TRBJ1-3; D is ambiguous. CDR1 is MNHEY and CDR2 is SVGAGI in the germline V gene. The CDR3 loop spans 15 amino acids. With 0 bases removed from V and 6 bases from J, the gap between germline ends came to 12 bases. The CDR3 here is CASSYSSGQTNTIYF. The CDR3 DNA reads TGTGCCAGCAGTTACTCTTCTGGGCAGACAAACACCATATATTTT.

V usage is TRBV7-2 and J usage is TRBJ2-5; perhaps TRBD2 as D (6 bases). V shed 3 bases and J shed 0 bases, with 11 bases lying between them. Per germline, CDR1 SGHTA and CDR2 FQGNSA. The length of the CDR3 is 15 residues. In nucleotides, the CDR3 is TGTGCCAGCAGCTTGGAACTAGCCCACCAAGAGACCCAGTACTTC. Protein product: CASSLELAHQETQYF.

V and J are TRBV2 and TRBJ2-3; a possible D gene is TRBD1 (5 bases). The length of the CDR3 is 15 residues. The germline gives CDR1 SNHLY, CDR2 FYNNEI. V lost 5 bases, J lost 0 bases, and 12 bases lay in between. The CDR3 here is CASSNGASSTDTQYF. The CDR3 coding sequence is TGTGCCAGCAGTAATGGGGCGTCTAGCACAGATACGCAGTATTTT.

V gene TRBV28 combines with J gene TRBJ2-3; 9 bases fit TRBD2. The CDR3 consists of 14 residues. The V gene's germline CDR1 is MDHEN and CDR2 SYDVKM. With 7 bases clipped from V and 4 bases from J, the junction kept 6 bases outside the gene matches. The CDR3 DNA reads TGTGCCAGCAATCTGGCGGGAGGGCCAGATACGCAGTATTTT. As protein: CASNLAGGPDTQYF. The whole variable domain, filled in from reference TRBV28 and TRBJ2-3, reads DVKVTQSSRYLVKRTGEKVFLECVQDMDHENMFWYRQDPGLGLRLIYFSYDVKMKEKGDIPEGYSVSREKKERFSLILESASTNQTSMYLCASNLAGGPDTQYFGPGTRLTVL.

The CDR3 loop reads CASSLRPLGQGIKETQYF. The CDR3 region has the DNA TGTGCCAGCAGCTTAAGGCCCCTCGGACAGGGTATCAAAGAGACCCAGTACTTC. The genes are TRBV7-3 and TRBJ2-5; 8 bases are a match to TRBD1. CDR3 size: 18 residues. V trimming: 1 base; J trimming: 3 bases; junction bases outside the gene matches: 13. Per germline, CDR1 SGHTA and CDR2 FQGTGA.

The chain couples TRBV2 to TRBJ1-2, with 10 bases lining up with TRBD1. This CDR3 is built from 14 residues. Trimming cost V 5 bases and J 9 bases; bases outside gene matches: 9. The V gene's germline CDR1 is SNHLY and CDR2 FYNNEI. This CDR3 reads CASSPRPGQGSYTF. The CDR3 coding sequence is TGTGCCAGCAGTCCACGGCCGGGACAGGGGAGCTACACCTTC.

About this clone: The junction departs from the called germline gene at one end, perhaps through a read error. The chain couples TRBV7-9 to TRBJ2-7; D gene uncertain. The CDR3 contains 12 residues. Germline lookup yields CDR1 SEHNR and CDR2 FQNEAQ (reference sequence). The CDR3 sequence: CSSSLTYYEQYF. CDR3 coding DNA: TGTTCCAGCAGCTTAACCTACTACGAGCAGTACTTC.

The rearrangement uses TRBV19 and TRBJ2-2, with TRBD2 matching over 11 bases. Germline assignment: CDR1 LNHDA and CDR2 SQIVND (reference sequence). The CDR3 runs to 15 residues. Unmatched junction bases numbered 2, after V lost 6 bases and J lost 2 bases. CDR3 in DNA: TGTGCCAGTAGGGGACTAGCGGAAAACACCGGGGAGCTGTTTTTT. This codes for CASRGLAENTGELFF.

This clone appeared a single time. J is TRBJ2-3 and V is TRBV2; 8 bases map to TRBD2. Germline CDR1 is SNHLY and CDR2 is FYNNEI. The CDR3 length is 17 residues. The trim removed 4 bases at V and 4 bases at J, leaving 13 bases unmatched. Here the CDR3 reads CASSVGRSGGPADTQYF. In DNA form, the CDR3 reads TGTGCCAGCAGTGTCGGGCGGTCGGGGGGGCCCGCAGATACGCAGTATTTT.

The chain recombines TRBV6-6 with TRBJ2-7, with TRBD1 identical over 9 bases. This CDR3 comprises 16 residues. V lost 4 bases, J lost 0 bases, and 7 bases stayed unmatched. Germline loops: CDR1 MNHNY, CDR2 SVGAGI (reference sequence). CDR3 sequence reads: CASSSPGQGISYEQYF. CDR3 DNA sequence: TGTGCCAGCAGTTCTCCGGGACAGGGCATCTCCTACGAGCAGTACTTC.

This clone was seen only a few times. This chain uses TRBV11-2 with TRBJ1-6; D remains ambiguous. There are 15 residues in the CDR3. CDR1 and CDR2 from the germline V gene are SGHAT and FQNNGV. V lost 5 bases, J lost 7 bases, and 15 bases lay in between. CDR3 loop: CASSGGQLGNSPLHF. The CDR3 region has the DNA TGTGCCAGCAGCGGCGGGCAGTTGGGGAATTCACCCCTCCACTTT. The full variable domain, rest sourced from reference TRBV11-2 and TRBJ1-6, is EAGVAQSPRYKIIEKRQSVAFWCNPISGHATLYWYQQILGQGPKLLIQFQNNGVVDDSQLPKDRFSAERLKGVDSTLKIQPAKLEDSAVYLCASSGGQLGNSPLHFGNGTRLTVT.

The V call is TRBV2, the J call TRBJ2-1; D is undetermined. The CDR3 length is 16 residues. V dropped 0 bases and J dropped 5 bases, with 14 bases sitting between them. Germline CDR1 reads SNHLY; CDR2 reads FYNNEI. For the CDR3, the DNA is TGTGCCAGCAGTGAAGCTGGTCTCGGGTCCCACAATGAGCAGTTCTTC. Residues: CASSEAGLGSHNEQFF.

The J gene is TRBJ2-7, the V gene TRBV28; 7 nucleotides match TRBD1. In germline, CDR1 is MDHEN, CDR2 SYDVKM. The junction had 21 bases not matched to a gene; V was cut back by 6 bases and J by 4 bases. This CDR3 contains 18 residues. The DNA of the CDR3 is TGTGCCAGCAGATCACAGGGGCCGGACTCCCGCGGATGGTACGAGCAGTACTTC. Protein sequence: CASRSQGPDSRGWYEQYF.

The genes are TRBV19 and TRBJ1-5; D unresolved. Trimming removed 3 bases from V and 3 bases from J, with 9 bases in between. This CDR3 has 14 amino acids. Germline V gene data show CDR1 as LNHDA and CDR2 as SQIVND (reference sequence). CDR3 loop: CASSMGRINQPQHF. CDR3 DNA sequence: TGTGCCAGTAGTATGGGCAGGATCAATCAGCCCCAGCATTTT.

The V gene is TRBV6-1, the J gene TRBJ1-1, with D maybe TRBD1 (5 bases). V was pared by 3 bases and J by 3 bases, with 8 bases between. Germline CDR1 is MNHNS and CDR2 is SASEGT. This CDR3 spans 13 amino acids. The CDR3 reads CASSDGGDTEAFF. In DNA form, the CDR3 reads TGTGCCAGCAGTGATGGAGGGGACACTGAAGCTTTCTTT.

The chain combines TRBV4-2 with TRBJ2-1; D might be TRBD1 (6 bases). Germline CDR1 and CDR2: LGHNA and YNFKEQ. CDR3 length: 15 residues. V was shortened by 1 base and J by 1 base, with 8 bases between the two germline ends. CDR3 nucleotide sequence: TGTGCCAGCAGCCAAGCAGGGGTGTCCTACAATGAGCAGTTCTTC. Protein sequence: CASSQAGVSYNEQFF.